Listed below are T cell receptor beta chains from one sample, sequenced in a study of cytomegalovirus exposure and HLA in healthy donors. Repertoires were generated with immunoSEQ multiplex PCR, while TCRdb's copy carries only in-frame clones and drops some. The sample lists 100,000 to 150,000 clones, around 70% occurring once. The material sequenced was PBMCs. Receptor source: a middle-aged woman in good health and CMV-seropositive. Both conserved end residues are part of each CDR3. The D gene is left open where the match is weak. Expanded clones get a size class; other rows say once, few or many, or leave the size out.

v_gene	j_gene	d_gene	abundance	len	CDR3nt	CDR3aa
TRBV2	TRBJ2-1	.	.	12	TGTGCCAGCAGGACGGGTTTGGATGAGCAGTTCTTC	CASRTGLDEQFF
TRBV29-1	TRBJ1-1	TRBD1	.	15	TGCAGCGTCGAAACCGCGACAGGGAGGATGATTGAAGCTTTCTTT	CSVETATGRMIEAFF
TRBV6-4	TRBJ1-1	.	few	13	TGTGCCAGCAGTGCGGACAGATCGACTGAAGCTTTCTTT	CASSADRSTEAFF
TRBV7-9	TRBJ1-6	TRBD1	.	16	TGTGCCAGCAGCTCGGGGGACAGGGGCGGTGGTTCACCCCTCCACTTT	CASSSGDRGGGSPLHF
TRBV4-3	TRBJ2-1	.	few	17	TGCGCCAGCAGCCAAGACGCCACAGGAAGCTCCTACAATGAGCAGTTCTTC	CASSQDATGSSYNEQFF
TRBV11-2	TRBJ2-1	TRBD1	.	16	TGTGCCAGCAGCCGCGGGACAGGATTTTCCTACAATGAGCAGTTCTTC	CASSRGTGFSYNEQFF
TRBV7-8	TRBJ2-1	.	.	15	TGTGCCAGCAGCTTCGGTAGGAGCAGCTACAATGAGCAGTTCTTC	CASSFGRSSYNEQFF
TRBV4-3	TRBJ2-2	.	.	15	TGCGCCAGCAGCCGTGGCCTAGCGAACACCGGGGAGCTGTTTTTT	CASSRGLANTGELFF
TRBV5-1	TRBJ1-1	TRBD1	.	13	TGCGCCAGCAGCTTGGGGGACAGGGCTGAAGCTTTCTTT	CASSLGDRAEAFF
TRBV7-9	TRBJ2-7	TRBD1	.	11	TGTGCCAGCGTCCAGGGGGTTGAGCAGTACTTC	CASVQGVEQYF
TRBV6-1	TRBJ1-2	.	.	16	.	CASSEASVAGYYGYTF
TRBV19	TRBJ1-1	.	once	12	TGTGCCACCGGGCCTAGAGGGAGTGAAGCTTTCTTT	CATGPRGSEAFF
TRBV29-1	TRBJ2-3	.	few	16	TGCAGCGTTGAAAGGGGAACAAAATCGTTCGTCGATACGCAGTATTTT	CSVERGTKSFVDTQYF
TRBV5-1	TRBJ2-1	.	.	14	TGCGCCAGCAGCTTGGAAGCCGAAAGTAGTGAGCAGTTCTTC	CASSLEAESSEQFF
TRBV6-5	TRBJ2-5	TRBD2	.	14	TGTGCCAGCAGTTTATTGACTAGCGGGGAGACCCAGTACTTC	CASSLLTSGETQYF
TRBV4-3	TRBJ2-3	.	.	15	TGCGCCAGCAGCCAGGGGGGTTCGCGCACAGATACGCAGTATTTT	CASSQGGSRTDTQYF
TRBV10-3	TRBJ2-2	.	.	13	TGTGCCATCAGTGAAGGGGGCACCGGGGAGCTGTTTTTT	CAISEGGTGELFF
TRBV9	TRBJ2-6	.	few	15	TGTGCCAGCAGCGTGTTAGCTGCTGGGGCCAACGTCCTGACTTTC	CASSVLAAGANVLTF
TRBV7-6	TRBJ1-4	.	.	19	TGTGCCAGCAGCGGACTCTCTAGGAGGGCGGAGGGTAGTAATGAAAAACTGTTTTTT	CASSGLSRRAEGSNEKLFF
TRBV4-3	TRBJ2-3	.	.	14	TGCGCCAGCAGCCAAGATTCAGTAGGGGGGGGCAAGTATTTT	CASSQDSVGGGKYF
TRBV29-1	TRBJ2-2	TRBD1	.	15	TGCAGCGTTGCCGGGGACAGCTCGAACACCGGGGAGCTGTTTTTT	CSVAGDSSNTGELFF
TRBV19	TRBJ2-4	.	.	14	TGTGCCAGTAGTGTGGGCTTAGCCAAAAACATTCAGTACTTC	CASSVGLAKNIQYF
TRBV4-1	TRBJ1-5	.	.	15	TGCGCCAGCAGCCAAGATTCAGGCTCCGATCAGCCCCAGCATTTT	CASSQDSGSDQPQHF
TRBV6-5	TRBJ2-2	TRBD1	few	15	TGTGCCAGCAGTCAACAGGGGGCGAACACCGGGGAGCTGTTTTTT	CASSQQGANTGELFF
TRBV27	TRBJ1-2	TRBD1	few	16	TGTGCCAGCAGTTCCCCACAGGGGGCGAGTCTCTATGGCTACACCTTC	CASSSPQGASLYGYTF
TRBV18	TRBJ1-1	.	.	16	TGTGCCAGCTCACCACCGAGGACAGCCGGGGGGACTGAAGCTTTCTTT	CASSPPRTAGGTEAFF
TRBV2	TRBJ1-2	TRBD1	.	14	TGTGCCAGCAGTGAAGGGGGACAGGGATATGGCTACACCTTC	CASSEGGQGYGYTF
TRBV6-6	TRBJ2-1	TRBD2	once	16	TGTGCCAGCAGCCCCGGACCGGGACTAGCGGGGTATGAGCAGTTCTTC	CASSPGPGLAGYEQFF
TRBV6-5	TRBJ2-7	TRBD1	.	16	TGTGCCAGCAGTTACACTGGAAGACAGGGATGGTGGGAGCAGTACTTC	CASSYTGRQGWWEQYF
TRBV5-1	TRBJ1-3	.	.	16	TGCGCCAGCAGCCCCCAGTCCCGAAAGTCTGGAAACACCATATATTTT	CASSPQSRKSGNTIYF
TRBV6-5	TRBJ1-3	.	.	11	TGTGCCAGCAGTTACCAGAACACCATATATTTT	CASSYQNTIYF
TRBV2	TRBJ2-7	.	.	14	TGTGCCAGCGGAACCCAGGGGAGCGCCTACGAGCAGTACTTC	CASGTQGSAYEQYF
TRBV28	TRBJ1-2	.	.	15	TGTGCCAGCAGTTTAGGGGGGGCGCGGTACTATGGCTACACCTTC	CASSLGGARYYGYTF
TRBV19	TRBJ2-5	TRBD1	once	14	TGTGCCAGTAGTGATCCAAGGACAGGGGAGACCCAGTACTTC	CASSDPRTGETQYF
TRBV19	TRBJ2-1	.	once	14	TGTGCCAGTAGTATTTCCGGGTCCTACAATGAGCAGTTCTTC	CASSISGSYNEQFF
TRBV6-6	TRBJ1-2	TRBD1	.	16	TGTGCCAGCAGTTACTCGCCCGGGACAGGGGGGTATGGCTACACCTTC	CASSYSPGTGGYGYTF
TRBV7-6	TRBJ1-1	.	.	13	TGTGCCAGCAGCTCCGCAGTGAACACTGAAGCTTTCTTT	CASSSAVNTEAFF
TRBV7-8	TRBJ1-1	.	.	12	TGTGCCAGCAGCGCCGAGGGGGCTGAAGCTTTCTTT	CASSAEGAEAFF
TRBV5-4	TRBJ1-2	.	.	15	TGTGCCAGCAGCTCGGCGGGGGGCGCGGACTATGGCTACACCTTC	CASSSAGGADYGYTF
TRBV2	TRBJ1-1	.	.	12	TGTGCCAGCGGGTACGGGGAGTCTGAAGCTTTCTTT	CASGYGESEAFF
TRBV2	TRBJ1-5	TRBD1	once	13	TGTGCCAAGGGGACAGGGGCAAATCAGCCCCAGCATTTT	CAKGTGANQPQHF
TRBV7-8	TRBJ1-5	.	few	12	TGTGCCAGCAGCTCACATAATCAGCCCCAGCATTTT	CASSSHNQPQHF
TRBV2	TRBJ1-4	.	.	12	TGTGCCAGCAGACTGCTTAATGAAAAACTGTTTTTT	CASRLLNEKLFF
TRBV7-9	TRBJ1-1	.	once	14	TGTGCCAGCAGCTTAGCGGAGCGTGCCACTGAAGCTTTCTTT	CASSLAERATEAFF
TRBV7-2	TRBJ1-6	.	.	13	TGTGCCAGCAGCTTAGAGGGGTGGCCACCCCTCCACTTT	CASSLEGWPPLHF
TRBV7-9	TRBJ2-4	.	.	17	TGTGCCAGCAGCTTGGCACAGGGAGGGGTAACCAAAAACATTCAGTACTTC	CASSLAQGGVTKNIQYF
TRBV18	TRBJ1-6	TRBD1	.	14	TGTGCCAGCTCAGTAACAGGGGCTGATTCACCCCTCCACTTT	CASSVTGADSPLHF
TRBV4-1	TRBJ1-2	.	.	16	TGCGCCAGCAGCCAAGATTGGGGGCGAGCCTTCTATGGCTACACCTTC	CASSQDWGRAFYGYTF
TRBV4-3	TRBJ1-4	TRBD1	many	13	TGCGCCAGCAGCCAAGAACCTGGGACAGGGCTGTTTTTT	CASSQEPGTGLFF
TRBV5-6	TRBJ1-3	TRBD1	.	14	TGTGCCAGCAGCTATGACAGGGGGAGAAACACCATATATTTT	CASSYDRGRNTIYF
TRBV15	TRBJ2-1	TRBD2	.	17	TGTGCCACCAGCAGAGGGGTACTAGCGGGGGGCTACAATGAGCAGTTCTTC	CATSRGVLAGGYNEQFF
TRBV14	TRBJ1-1	.	.	13	TGTGCCAGCAGCCAAGATCAGGGTGCAGAAGCTTTCTTT	CASSQDQGAEAFF
TRBV13	TRBJ2-3	.	few	16	TGTGCCAGCAGCTTCCCCTGGGGGGGCACGACAGATACGCAGTATTTT	CASSFPWGGTTDTQYF
TRBV7-2	TRBJ1-4	TRBD1	.	15	TGTGCCAGCAGCTTATTAGGGGGCGAGTCTAAAAAACTGTTTTTT	CASSLLGGESKKLFF
TRBV6-5	TRBJ2-7	TRBD2	.	16	TGTGCCAGCAGTTACCCCGGGACTAGCGGGGTCTACGAGCAGTACTTC	CASSYPGTSGVYEQYF
TRBV5-6	TRBJ1-1	TRBD1	few	13	TGTGCCAGCAGCTTTGGTCTGGACAGGGTTGCTTTCTTT	CASSFGLDRVAFF
TRBV5-4	TRBJ2-2	TRBD2	.	19	TGTGCCAGCAGCTTGTGGGGAGGGCCTAGGAAGGGGAATACCGGGGAGCTGTTTTTT	CASSLWGGPRKGNTGELFF
TRBV23-1	TRBJ1-2	.	.	12	TGCGCCAACACAGGTATTTTCTATGGCTACACCTTC	CANTGIFYGYTF
TRBV6-5	TRBJ1-6	TRBD1	.	15	TGTGCCAGCAGTTACTCGGGACAGGGTGGTTCACCCCTCCACTTT	CASSYSGQGGSPLHF